The T cell receptor (beta chain) under discussion was sequenced for a study of regulatory T cells in long-lasting Graves disease. This clonotype has ten or more counts. Its antigen remains unknown. Building the TCR beta libraries relied on iRepertoire HTBI primers, and CDR3 regions underwent Arm-PCR. Authors' processing steps: Identification across samples found 50 to 80 TRBV and 12 to 15 TRBJ segments. From the multiplex PCR reads, TCRdb called clonotypes with MiXCR, one entry per CDR3 protein. TCRdb's processing, not the study's, gives the V and J calls here. In the table there are 440,000 or so distinct CDR3 sequences, roughly 17% of which are singletons. Overall study findings and caveats: Researchers examined only peripheral blood and not thyroid tissue.

The CDR3 is made up of 13 amino acids. Germline CDR1 reads MNHNS; CDR2 reads SASEGT. Trimming took 7 bases from V and 1 from J, leaving 10 bases between them. Time point in this sample: newly diagnosed GD, antithyroid drugs for less than 3 months. Following extraction of RNA from PBMCs, that RNA was used to make the TCR library. This same sample was also part of a study on T cells in Graves' hyperthyroidism and ophthalmopathy. This second report adds: Researchers report that a 13 V-J model separated ophthalmopathy from stable hyperthyroidism.

This rearrangement joins TRBV6-1 to TRBJ1-1, with unresolved D. Sequencing used peripheral blood mononuclear cells (PBMCs), obtained at new diagnosis, from a patient treated with antithyroid drugs. This TCR was recovered from a woman in her thirties with Graves disease. Here the CDR3 reads CASTTAQNTEAFF. The CDR3 nucleotides read TGTGCCAGCACGACGGCACAGAACACTGAAGCTTTCTTT.